This entry lists 19 T cell receptor beta chains sequenced from one sample in a study of beta chain features in type 1 diabetes. Sequenced material consisted of expressed TCRB transcripts (all of the isolated RNA was reverse transcribed). Here immunoSEQ multiplex PCR was the method, and the copy in TCRdb shows in-frame clones only, minus some. The sample includes about 340,000 clones, roughly 14% of them seen just once. What these receptors recognize is not known. Whole-study findings and limits: Type 1 diabetes patients had TCRB CDR3s that were shorter (moderately but significantly so) in all four CD4+ subsets.

The sequenced sample consisted of naive CD4+ T cells from blood. The source of these receptors is a woman under 30 with type 1 diabetes.

CDR3 DNA: TGTGCCAGCAGTCTCCGTCCCGGGACAACCTCCGATCAGCCCCAGCATTTT. This translates into CASSLRPGTTSDQPQHF. The chain is built from TRBV27 and TRBJ1-5; perhaps TRBD1 as D (6 bases). The V gene's germline CDR1 is MNHEY and CDR2 SMNVEV (reference sequence). This CDR3 contains 17 residues. Trimming removed 5 bases from V and 5 bases from J, with 22 bases in between.

This clone was counted a few times. The chain employs TRBV28 and TRBJ1-2, with a weak D call TRBD1 (5 bases). There are 15 residues in the CDR3. Germline V gene sequence: CDR1 MDHEN, CDR2 SYDVKM. Trimming took off 4 bases at V and 4 bases at J, with 16 bases between the two ends. This chain's CDR3 is CASSSPGGLIYGYTF. Written as DNA, the CDR3 is TGTGCCAGCAGTTCGCCTGGGGGACTTATCTATGGCTACACCTTC.

V is TRBV10-3 and J is TRBJ2-1, with 7 bases fitting TRBD2. Germline CDR1 is ENHRY and CDR2 is SYGVKD. V lost 4 bases to trimming and J lost 4 bases; unmatched junction nucleotides: 10. The CDR3 contains 16 residues. The CDR3 sequence is CAISVWLAETYNEQFF. In nucleotides, the CDR3 is TGTGCCATCAGTGTATGGCTAGCGGAGACATACAATGAGCAGTTCTTC.

The chain combines TRBV14 with TRBJ1-2, with D possibly matching TRBD1 (5 bases). V gave up 7 bases and J gave up 8 bases, with 23 bases separating them. The CDR3 totals 15 residues. Germline V gene sequence: CDR1 SGHDN, CDR2 FVKESK. For the CDR3, the DNA is TGTGCCAGCAACCGGGCAGGGATCGGCTCGTGGGGCTACACCTTC. Its protein is CASNRAGIGSWGYTF.

This clone appeared a few times. Other DNA sequences in this sample translate to the same CDR3. This chain connects TRBV7-2 to TRBJ2-3; 10 bases map to TRBD2. The CDR3 covers 15 residues. The J segment lost 5 bases and the V segment lost 1 base, leaving 3 bases of the junction unmatched. Germline V gives CDR1 SGHTA, CDR2 FQGNSA. CDR3: CASSLGLAGVDTQYF. The CDR3 region has the DNA TGTGCCAGCAGCTTAGGGCTAGCGGGAGTAGATACGCAGTATTTT.

The chain recombines TRBV29-1 with TRBJ2-3; 9 nucleotides match TRBD2. This CDR3 has 15 amino acids. Germline trimming cut 0 bases from V and 5 bases from J; bases unmatched to any gene: 6. Germline lookup yields CDR1 SQVTM and CDR2 ANQGSEA. The CDR3 spells CSVEDAGGLGDTQYF. The CDR3 DNA reads TGCAGCGTTGAAGATGCGGGAGGGCTCGGAGATACGCAGTATTTT.

This clone has just a few counts. The chain couples TRBV7-9 to TRBJ2-7; 9 nucleotides agree with TRBD1. Per germline, CDR1 SEHNR and CDR2 FQNEAQ (reference sequence). CDR3 length equals 16 residues. V shed 4 bases and J 5 bases; nucleotides not matched to a gene: 12. This chain's CDR3 is CASSYAPGQGLDEQYF. CDR3 sequence (DNA): TGTGCCAGCAGCTATGCACCGGGACAGGGTCTGGACGAGCAGTACTTC. Based on the CDR3 plus reference TRBV7-9 and TRBJ2-7, the full variable domain is DTGVSQNPRHKITKRGQNVTFRCDPISEHNRLYWYRQTLGQGPEFLTYFQNEAQLEKSRLLSDRFSAERPKGSFSTLEIQRTEQGDSAMYLCASSYAPGQGLDEQYFGPGTRLTVT.

V usage is TRBV28 and J usage is TRBJ1-2; 7 nucleotides agree with TRBD1. The V gene end was trimmed by 4 bases and the J gene end by 6 bases; junction bases not matched to a gene: 8. The germline gives CDR1 MDHEN, CDR2 SYDVKM. The CDR3 totals 14 residues. The CDR3 spells CASSSSTGIHGYTF. CDR3 DNA sequence: TGTGCCAGCAGTTCGTCGACAGGGATCCATGGCTACACCTTC.

V gene TRBV9 combines with J gene TRBJ2-3; TRBD2 might be the D (5 bases). Per germline, CDR1 SGDLS and CDR2 YYNGEE. V was pared by 1 base and J by 11 bases, with 14 bases between. The CDR3 spans 13 residues. The CDR3 region has the DNA TGTGCCAGCAGCGTAAGCTCCCTAGCTTTGCAGTATTTT. Amino acids: CASSVSSLALQYF.

J is TRBJ2-7 and V is TRBV7-9, with 8 bases aligning to TRBD1. The CDR3 totals 13 residues. Looked up from germline, CDR1 is SEHNR and CDR2 is FQNEAQ (reference sequence). J lost 3 bases, V lost 3 bases, and 1 base had no gene match. The CDR3 DNA reads as TGTGCCAGCAGCTTCGACAGGGGCTACGAGCAGTACTTC. Its protein is CASSFDRGYEQYF.

The chain uses TRBV5-1 and TRBJ2-2, with 14 positions matching TRBD2. There are 17 residues in the CDR3. Germline V gene data show CDR1 as SGHRS and CDR2 as YFSETQ. J gave up 3 bases and V 4 bases, and 5 bases lay outside the gene matches. CDR3 protein: CASSLGTSGRDTGELFF. In DNA form, the CDR3 reads TGCGCCAGCAGCCTCGGGACTAGCGGGAGAGACACCGGGGAGCTGTTTTTT.

This clone has just a few counts. The chain combines TRBV7-2 with TRBJ2-5, with D unclear. Trimming took off 1 base at V and 5 bases at J, with 14 bases between the two ends. CDR3 size: 15 residues. Germline V CDR1 and CDR2: SGHTA, FQGNSA. The DNA for the CDR3 is TGTGCCAGCAGCTTAGGAGTAGGCTCTAGGGAGACCCAGTACTTC. Amino acid sequence: CASSLGVGSRETQYF.

This sequence joins TRBV9 and TRBJ1-2; no firm D call. Germline CDR1 reads SGDLS; CDR2 reads YYNGEE. The V gene lost 0 bases and the J gene lost 1 base, with 7 bases spanning the gap. The CDR3 sequence is 14 residues long. CDR3 loop: CASSVASVNYGYTF. In nucleotides, the CDR3 is TGTGCCAGCAGCGTAGCTTCGGTTAACTATGGCTACACCTTC.

The rearrangement joins TRBV15 to TRBJ2-7, with a possible D match to TRBD2 (5 bases). The V and J ends lost 3 bases and 4 bases respectively, with 22 bases between them. The germline V gene encodes CDR1 LNHNV and CDR2 YYDKDF (reference sequence). The CDR3 loop spans 17 amino acids. In DNA, the CDR3 is TGTGCCACCAGCAGCCCCGTTGAGAGGAGGCGTTGGTACGAGCAGTACGTC. Translating gives CATSSPVERRRWYEQYV.

V and J are TRBV18 and TRBJ2-7; TRBD1 matches at 7 bases. Trimming cost V 4 bases and J 0 bases; bases outside gene matches: 9. CDR1 is KGHSH and CDR2 is LQKENI in the germline V gene. This CDR3 comprises 16 residues. CDR3 nucleotide sequence: TGTGCCAGCTCACTTCTGGTCGGGGACAGCTCCTACGAGCAGTACTTC. This sequence encodes CASSLLVGDSSYEQYF.

This clone was picked up one time. The chain is built from TRBV2 and TRBJ2-7; 7 nucleotides match TRBD2. Germline CDR1 reads SNHLY; CDR2 reads FYNNEI. V lost 7 bases to trimming and J lost 0 bases; unmatched junction nucleotides: 6. The CDR3 length is 14 residues. This CDR3 is CASTRTRSSYEQYF. The CDR3 DNA is TGTGCCAGCACCCGGACTAGGTCCTCCTACGAGCAGTACTTC.

The chain recombines TRBV9 with TRBJ1-5; D is ambiguous. CDR3 size: 15 residues. The germline V gene has CDR1 SGDLS and CDR2 YYNGEE. The V gene lost 4 bases and the J gene lost 3 bases, with 14 bases spanning the gap. CDR3: CASSLTDGYNQPQHF. In DNA, the CDR3 is TGTGCCAGCAGCCTTACCGACGGGTACAATCAGCCCCAGCATTTT.

This clone was seen a handful of times. The CDR3 DNA is TGTGCCAGCAGCTACCTCGGCGGGGAGCTGTTTTTT. Translated: CASSYLGGELFF. This sequence joins TRBV5-6 and TRBJ2-2; D gene uncertain. Germline V gene sequence: CDR1 SGHDT, CDR2 YYEEEE. CDR3 length: 12 residues. The V end was cut by 3 bases, the J end by 7 bases, with 7 bases between.

The chain joins TRBV5-1 to TRBJ1-2; D is possibly TRBD1 (6 bases). The CDR3 runs to 12 residues. CDR1 SGHRS and CDR2 YFSETQ come from the germline V gene. Trimming left V 5 bases short and J 6 bases short, with 11 bases between. The CDR3 spells CASSSNRDGYTF. CDR3 DNA sequence: TGCGCCAGCAGTTCAAACAGGGATGGCTACACCTTC.